These 27 T cell receptor beta chains share one sample of origin, sequenced in a study of control samples from healthy donors and cancer patients. Data came from immunoSEQ multiplex PCR; TCRdb stores just in-frame clones and leaves some out. The repertoire consists of some 130,000 clones, with 90% occurring once and the leading ten covering about 2.6%. The sample comprised blood. The receptors come from a man aged 18 to 30 in good health.

The V and J genes are TRBV5-4 and TRBJ2-1; 7 bases are shared with TRBD2. This CDR3 comprises 15 residues. Looked up from germline, CDR1 is SGHNT and CDR2 is YYREEE (reference sequence). V lost 3 bases to trimming and J lost 4 bases; unmatched junction nucleotides: 7. The DNA of the CDR3 is TGTGCCAGCAGCTCCCTGAGCGGGACTTACAATGAGCAGTTCTTC. Amino acid sequence: CASSSLSGTYNEQFF.

This clone was recorded a few times. The rearrangement joins TRBV30 to TRBJ1-5; D is unresolved. Trimming removed 0 bases from V and 6 bases from J, with 9 bases in between. From germline, CDR1 is GTSNPN and CDR2 SVGIG (reference sequence). This CDR3 contains 13 residues. This chain's CDR3 is CAWSVAAGQPQHF. The CDR3 nucleotides read TGTGCCTGGAGTGTAGCGGCGGGTCAGCCCCAGCATTTT.

The chain uses TRBV12-5 and TRBJ1-2; TRBD1 is a possible D gene (5 bases). The germline gives CDR1 LGHNT, CDR2 FRNRAP. This CDR3 contains 11 residues. Trimming pared 7 bases from V and 8 bases from J, leaving 11 bases between. CDR3 protein: CASVSGLGYTF. The CDR3 DNA reads as TGTGCTAGTGTTTCAGGGTTAGGCTACACCTTC. Combining the CDR3 with reference TRBV12-5 and TRBJ1-2 gives the whole variable domain DARVTQTPRHKVTEMGQEVTMRCQPILGHNTVFWYRQTMMQGLELLAYFRNRAPLDDSGMPKDRFSAEMPDATLATLKIQPSEPRDSAVYFCASVSGLGYTFGSGTRLTVV.

V usage is TRBV29-1 and J usage is TRBJ2-3; D is ambiguous. Germline-derived CDR1 and CDR2 are SQVTM and ANQGSEA. This CDR3 contains 17 residues. With 0 bases removed from V and 4 bases from J, the gap between germline ends came to 20 bases. The CDR3 DNA reads as TGCAGCGTTGAAGATCGTGGGATGCGGCTGGCCGCAGATACGCAGTATTTT. Translating gives CSVEDRGMRLAADTQYF.

Concerning this clone itself: A junction boundary mismatches the germline segment, possibly from a read error. The rearrangement links TRBV7-2 to TRBJ1-1; no firm D call. The CDR3 runs to 15 residues. CDR1 SGHTA and CDR2 FQGNSA come from the germline V gene. The CDR3 region is CAGRESGGILDLGFF. The CDR3 nucleotides read TGTGCCGGCAGAGAATCAGGAGGCATCCTAGATCTCGGTTTCTTT.

The CDR3 region is CASRSPAGADQNYEQYF. Here the CDR3 DNA reads TGTGCCAGCAGGTCCCCAGCGGGGGCGGACCAAAACTACGAGCAGTACTTC. The chain couples TRBV28 to TRBJ2-7, with 8 bases matching TRBD2. CDR3 size: 17 residues. Per germline, CDR1 MDHEN and CDR2 SYDVKM. V shed 6 bases and J 3 bases; nucleotides not matched to a gene: 16. The variable domain in full, with the rest retrieved from reference TRBV28 and TRBJ2-7, is DVKVTQSSRYLVKRTGEKVFLECVQDMDHENMFWYRQDPGLGLRLIYFSYDVKMKEKGDIPEGYSVSREKKERFSLILESASTNQTSMYLCASRSPAGADQNYEQYFGPGTRLTVT.

The V call is TRBV14, the J call TRBJ2-4; no firm D call. V shed 0 bases and J shed 4 bases, with 16 bases lying between them. CDR3 length: 17 residues. The V gene's germline CDR1 is SGHDN and CDR2 FVKESK. CDR3 sequence reads: CASSQEGQVQKKNIQYF. CDR3 in DNA: TGTGCCAGCAGCCAAGAAGGGCAGGTTCAGAAAAAAAACATTCAGTACTTC.

This chain links TRBV4-1 with TRBJ1-4; no reliable D call. V was clipped by 3 bases and J by 3 bases, with 14 bases between them. From germline, CDR1 is MGHRA and CDR2 YSYEKL. The CDR3 runs 16 residues. CDR3 DNA sequence: TGCGCCAGCAGCCAGGGGTCCCGCGGAGCTAATGAAAAACTGTTTTTT. Translating gives CASSQGSRGANEKLFF.

The chain carries TRBV9 and TRBJ1-5; D call uncertain. The CDR3 totals 14 residues. Trimming left V 1 base short and J 6 bases short, with 11 bases between. Germline V gene lookup returns CDR1 SGDLS and CDR2 YYNGEE. Here the CDR3 DNA reads TGTGCCAGCAGCGTAAGCGGGTCGGCTCAGCCCCAGCATTTT. Amino acids: CASSVSGSAQPQHF.

The chain joins TRBV7-2 to TRBJ2-5; 9 positions match TRBD1. The V gene end was trimmed by 3 bases and the J gene end by 3 bases; junction bases not matched to a gene: 5. Germline V gene data show CDR1 as SGHTA and CDR2 as FQGNSA. The CDR3 has 15 amino acids. The CDR3 loop reads CASSLGGTGKETQYF. Here the CDR3 DNA reads TGTGCCAGCAGCTTGGGGGGGACAGGGAAAGAGACCCAGTACTTC.

This clone was counted between two and nine times. The chain recombines TRBV2 with TRBJ2-5, with D tentatively TRBD2 (5 bases). The CDR3 has 13 amino acids. The germline CDR1 and CDR2 sequences are SNHLY and FYNNEI. V lost 4 bases, J lost 5 bases, and 11 bases lay in between. The CDR3 reads CASSAERVETQYF. The CDR3 DNA follows: TGTGCCAGCAGTGCTGAGAGGGTGGAGACCCAGTACTTC.

The V call is TRBV9, the J call TRBJ1-6; perhaps TRBD1 as D (6 bases). The CDR3 extends over 15 amino acids. Germline values: CDR1 SGDLS, CDR2 YYNGEE. Trimming took off 4 bases at V and 6 bases at J, with 14 bases between the two ends. The CDR3 is CASSSRGERNSPLHF. The CDR3 nucleotides are TGTGCCAGCAGCAGCAGGGGCGAGCGTAATTCACCCCTCCACTTT.

The chain has TRBV30 and TRBJ1-2, with 11 bases fitting TRBD1. V was clipped by 4 bases and J by 8 bases; unmatched bases: 6. The V gene's germline CDR1 is GTSNPN and CDR2 SVGIG (reference sequence). The CDR3 contains 13 residues. Here the CDR3 DNA reads TGTGCCTGGATTCGGGACAGGGGGGACGGCTACACCTTC. Translated: CAWIRDRGDGYTF.

V is TRBV6-5 and J is TRBJ2-1; 8 bases match TRBD1. Germline V gene sequence: CDR1 MNHEY, CDR2 SVGAGI. The CDR3 contains 15 residues. Unmatched junction bases numbered 8, after V lost 5 bases and J lost 5 bases. CDR3 protein: CASSTGQGNNNEQFF. CDR3 bases: TGTGCCAGCAGTACCGGACAGGGAAATAACAATGAGCAGTTCTTC.

This clone was observed a single time. The rearrangement uses TRBV15 and TRBJ1-5; no clear D gene. This CDR3 region has 12 residues. Germline V lookup: CDR1 LNHNV, CDR2 YYDKDF (reference sequence). Trimming removed 1 base from V and 8 bases from J, with 6 bases in between. In DNA form, the CDR3 reads TGTGCCACCAGCAGAGTGAAAGAGCCCCAGCATTTT. It translates to CATSRVKEPQHF. Filled out from reference TRBV15 and TRBJ1-5, the complete variable domain reads DAMVIQNPRYQVTQFGKPVTLSCSQTLNHNVMYWYQQKSSQAPKLLFHYYDKDFNNEADTPDNFQSRRPNTSFCFLDIRSPGLGDTAMYLCATSRVKEPQHFGDGTRLSIL.

The chain is built from TRBV19 and TRBJ1-1; a weak D match, TRBD1 (6 bases). Trimming stripped 7 bases from V and 4 bases from J, with 16 bases between. The CDR3 contains 14 residues. The germline V gene has CDR1 LNHDA and CDR2 SQIVND (reference sequence). CDR3 amino acids: CASTTGQLRTEAFF. As DNA, the CDR3 is TGTGCCAGTACCACAGGACAGCTCCGCACTGAAGCTTTCTTT.

The CDR3 reads CASSPGQVLWDTQYF. The CDR3 nucleotides are TGTGCCAGCAGTCCCGGACAGGTATTATGGGATACGCAGTATTTT. The rearrangement uses TRBV28 and TRBJ2-3; 7 nucleotides agree with TRBD1. V was pared by 5 bases and J by 6 bases, with 11 bases of the junction left unmatched. Germline V gene lookup returns CDR1 MDHEN and CDR2 SYDVKM. CDR3 size: 15 residues.

The chain has TRBV10-3 and TRBJ1-2; D call uncertain. Per germline, CDR1 ENHRY and CDR2 SYGVKD. CDR3 length: 13 amino acids. V was shortened by 2 bases and J by 8 bases, with 12 bases between the two germline ends. The CDR3 region is CAISEGRLEGYTF. The CDR3 coding sequence is TGTGCCATCAGTGAGGGCAGATTGGAGGGCTACACCTTC.

The chain recombines TRBV5-1 with TRBJ1-3; TRBD1 agrees at 8 bases. The trim removed 4 bases at V and 0 bases at J, leaving 18 bases unmatched. Germline V gene lookup returns CDR1 SGHRS and CDR2 YFSETQ. The CDR3 is 20 residues long. In nucleotides, the CDR3 is TGCGCCAGCAGCCCGGCGATCGACAGGGGCTCCATCGGCTCTGGAAACACCATATATTTT. Translation gives CASSPAIDRGSIGSGNTIYF.

The V and J genes are TRBV11-2 and TRBJ2-7, with TRBD2 identical over 8 bases. Unmatched junction bases numbered 10, after V lost 1 base and J lost 5 bases. CDR3 length: 16 amino acids. CDR1 and CDR2 from the germline V gene are SGHAT and FQNNGV. The CDR3 here is CASSLVGSGRRNEQYV. Here the CDR3 DNA reads TGTGCCAGCAGCTTAGTGGGGAGCGGGAGAAGGAACGAGCAGTACGTC.

The genes are TRBV2 and TRBJ2-7; 11 positions match TRBD2. Germline loops: CDR1 SNHLY, CDR2 FYNNEI. V was clipped by 7 bases and J by 3 bases; unmatched bases: 8. The CDR3 is 15 amino acids. CDR3 in amino acids: CASNSPSGRRYEQYV. DNA for the CDR3: TGTGCCAGCAATTCCCCTAGCGGGAGGCGCTACGAGCAGTACGTC.

The chain carries TRBV2 and TRBJ2-5; tentative D call: TRBD1 (5 bases). V lost 7 bases and J lost 4, with 13 bases in between. CDR3 size: 13 residues. CDR1 is SNHLY and CDR2 is FYNNEI in the germline V gene. CDR3 DNA: TGTGCCAGCAATCTTGGGGCCCGAGAGACCCAGTACTTC. This sequence encodes CASNLGARETQYF.

CDR3 region: CASRTTSGGTRRETQYF. The CDR3 bases are TGTGCCAGCAGGACGACTAGCGGGGGGACTCGACGAGAGACCCAGTACTTC. V and J are TRBV27 and TRBJ2-5; 13 nucleotides line up with TRBD2. After removal of 6 bases from V and 4 bases from J, the junction contained 11 bases not matched to a gene. Germline values: CDR1 MNHEY, CDR2 SMNVEV (reference sequence). There are 17 residues in the CDR3.

This clone was seen a single time. V usage is TRBV12-3 or TRBV12-4 and J usage is TRBJ1-2; D is possibly TRBD1 (5 bases). The CDR3 contains 13 residues. Trimming shortened V by 8 bases and J by 4 bases, and 14 bases separated the two germline ends. CDR3 bases: TGTGCCAGCGCCGTCGGGACGGTCTATGGCTACACCTTC. Translated, it gives CASAVGTVYGYTF.

V and J are TRBV10-3 and TRBJ1-1, with D possibly matching TRBD1 (6 bases). CDR3 length: 13 residues. The V and J ends lost 7 bases and 2 bases respectively, with 11 bases between them. In germline, CDR1 is ENHRY, CDR2 SYGVKD. DNA for the CDR3: TGTGCCATCAAGGGACATATCAACACTGAAGCTTTCTTT. As protein: CAIKGHINTEAFF.

The chain recombines TRBV4-1 with TRBJ1-1, with D possibly matching TRBD1 (6 bases). V was clipped by 5 bases and J by 5 bases, with 18 bases between them. Germline-derived CDR1 and CDR2 are MGHRA and YSYEKL. The CDR3 contains 15 residues. The DNA for the CDR3 is TGCGCCAGCAGCTCCCGGGACACAGTATGGACTGAAGCTTTCTTT. It encodes CASSSRDTVWTEAFF.

V is TRBV4-1 and J is TRBJ1-1, with 8 bases fitting TRBD1. Germline V CDR1 and CDR2: MGHRA, YSYEKL. V was clipped by 3 bases and J by 10 bases; unmatched bases: 22. This CDR3 comprises 18 residues. CDR3 loop: CASSHVGQGGKGGWGAFF. DNA for the CDR3: TGCGCCAGCAGCCACGTCGGACAGGGCGGCAAAGGAGGCTGGGGAGCTTTCTTT.